A single sample is the source of the 8 T cell receptor beta chains below, sequenced in a study of T cell repertoires in cytomegalovirus infection. TCRdb re-analysed the reads in MiXCR, keeping a single row per CDR3 protein. The sample has approximately 170,000 distinct CDR3 sequences, under 15% seen once. Sequencing input: PBMCs. The receptors derive from a human donor in good health (CMV status not recorded). Some clones in this sample may be carry-over from other donors' samples.

In this sample, this clonotype turned up many times. DNA for the CDR3: TGTGCCAGCAGACGTTACCCACTAAAGAACACAGATACGCAGTATTTT. Amino acids: CASRRYPLKNTDTQYF. The chain links TRBV7-8 to TRBJ2-3, with unresolved D. Germline CDR1 reads SGHVS; CDR2 reads FQNEAQ. The V end was cut by 6 bases, the J end by 2 bases, with 18 bases between. This CDR3 comprises 16 residues.

The chain employs TRBV30 and TRBJ2-7, with TRBD1 matching 7 bases. V dropped 3 bases and J dropped 2; count of bases not matched to a gene: 7. The CDR3 has 14 amino acids. Germline V gene sequence: CDR1 GTSNPN, CDR2 SVGIG (reference sequence). CDR3 sequence: CAWSLTGDPYEQYF. The DNA of the CDR3 is TGTGCCTGGAGCCTAACAGGGGACCCCTACGAGCAGTACTTC.

The V call is TRBV11-2, the J call TRBJ1-2; D ambiguous. From germline, CDR1 is SGHAT and CDR2 FQNNGV. This CDR3 is built from 12 residues. The germline V and J ends were trimmed by 5 bases and 4 bases, with 8 bases remaining between them. The CDR3 loop is CASSATSYGYTF. The CDR3 DNA follows: TGTGCCAGCAGCGCGACTTCCTATGGCTACACCTTC. The full variable domain, in which reference TRBV11-2 and TRBJ1-2 provide the parts outside the CDR3, is EAGVAQSPRYKIIEKRQSVAFWCNPISGHATLYWYQQILGQGPKLLIQFQNNGVVDDSQLPKDRFSAERLKGVDSTLKIQPAKLEDSAVYLCASSATSYGYTFGSGTRLTVV.

V and J are TRBV14 and TRBJ1-2; D not certain. The V end lost 4 bases, the J end lost 3 bases, and 6 bases lay between the germline ends. The CDR3 consists of 12 residues. Germline V gene data show CDR1 as SGHDN and CDR2 as FVKESK. The chain's CDR3 is CASSPFYYGYTF. The CDR3 DNA sequence: TGTGCCAGCAGCCCTTTTTACTATGGCTACACCTTC.

This clonotype has ten or more counts. The J gene is TRBJ2-5, the V gene TRBV7-2; maybe TRBD1 (6 bases). The CDR3 length is 13 residues. The germline V gene encodes CDR1 SGHTA and CDR2 FQGNSA. V shed 3 bases and J shed 4 bases, with 9 bases lying between them. The CDR3 spells CASSFVRGETQYF. The CDR3 DNA follows: TGTGCCAGCAGCTTCGTCAGGGGAGAGACCCAGTACTTC.

This clonotype was detected only a few times. The chain combines TRBV4-2 with TRBJ1-1; 8 bases fit TRBD1. CDR1 and CDR2 (germline): LGHNA, YNFKEQ. This CDR3 region has 13 residues. V dropped 1 base and J dropped 8; count of bases not matched to a gene: 3. CDR3 nucleotides: TGTGCCAGCAGCCAAGTCGACAGGGGAGAAGCTTTCTTT. It yields the protein CASSQVDRGEAFF.

The rearrangement uses TRBV7-8 and TRBJ2-3, with 8 bases fitting TRBD2. The CDR3 is 17 amino acids. The V segment lost 5 bases and the J segment 1 base; nucleotides outside the gene matches: 11. Germline V CDR1 and CDR2: SGHVS, FQNEAQ. CDR3 loop: CASSPGTSEGGTDTQYF. The CDR3 nucleotides are TGTGCCAGCAGCCCTGGGACTAGTGAAGGGGGCACAGATACGCAGTATTTT.

The chain joins TRBV12-5 to TRBJ2-1, with TRBD2 matching 9 bases. The length of the CDR3 is 16 residues. Germline V gives CDR1 LGHNT, CDR2 FRNRAP. V trimming: 3 bases; J trimming: 1 base; junction bases outside the gene matches: 4. The CDR3 DNA is TGTGCTAGTGGTTTATTAGCGGGGGTATCCTACAATGAGCAGTTCTTC. The encoded protein is CASGLLAGVSYNEQFF.